This T cell receptor beta chain was retrieved from a study of blood T cell repertoires in COVID-19 (dated by TCRdb to 2020 to 2022). Context from the whole study: Samples covering the acute and convalescent phases of COVID-19 were provided by collaborators in the United States, Italy and Spain. The prospective study material was composed of cDNA or gDNA derived from T cells, B-cell-depleted T cells, or PBMCs. Subjects who had been exposed to COVID-19, were actively infected with it, or had recovered from it provided the deeply sampled blood TCRbeta repertoires that made up the dataset. A freely available public database, intended as a resource for researchers studying the immune response to SARS-CoV-2, is where the repertoires were released. Samples were obtained from the ongoing ImmuneRACE study (first 160 participants) and from about 1,300 subjects provided by 6 global collaborators. Nearly every sample came with metadata listing a de-identified subject ID, COVID-19 status, age in years and sex. HLA class I and class II types, where available, came from metadata supplied by the sample provider rather than from assay-based typing. Broad study findings and their caveats: The amount of clinical and demographic metadata varied by source and participant and was provided uncurated.

This clone was counted a single time. It lacks a known antigen. Base qualities are not recorded, but no much larger clone differs from it by a single base. Germline trimming amounts to 6 bases on V and 0 bases on J, with 7 as the count of junction bases outside the gene matches. The CDR1 and CDR2 encoded by the germline V gene are SNHLY and FYNNEI. Its CDR3 holds 17 amino acids, cysteine through phenylalanine. Solely the CDR3 DNA is kept, with 51 bases framed from the first base. TCRbeta CDR3 regions were amplified from genomic DNA by means of the immunoSEQ Assay, a bias-controlled multiplex PCR. For the original study's pipeline: The number of nucleated cells in each sample was estimated from the amplification of reference gene primers within the assay. Sequence reads were collapsed and filtered to measure the absolute abundance of every unique TCRbeta CDR3 rearrangement. For each sample, productive Simpson clonality was calculated as the square root of Simpson's diversity index over productive rearrangements. The immuneACCESS repertoire file appears here via TCRdb, limited to in-frame rearrangements. These files lack a portion of the clones; in checked studies, under half of the deficit traces to unresolved V genes, and the cause of the others is not known. V and J calls and clone size follow that table, whereas D and trimming were derived from the DNA. The sample table contains roughly 200,000 clones; only one count was recorded for roughly 84% of them. Around 4% of the sample comes from the top ten.

The collaborating institutions used their own protocols to collect whole blood in K2EDTA tubes. For TCRbeta analysis, collaborators shipped samples as frozen whole blood, isolated PBMCs, or DNA extracted from either of those sample types. The sample taken for sequencing was peripheral blood. This clonotype originated in a man aged 50 to 60 with active or convalescent COVID-19. This chain joins TRBV2 to TRBJ2-4; 11 middle bases align to TRBD1. The sequence in DNA is TGTGCCAGCAGCTGGGACAGGGGGAGAATAGCCAAAAACATTCAGTACTTC. Translated, it gives CASSWDRGRIAKNIQYF.